This T cell receptor (beta chain) was identified in a study of cytotoxic CD8 clonotypes in ibrutinib-treated CLL. Overall study context: Of the patients, over ten were relapsed/refractory, under 16 treatment-naive and about 17 IGHV unmutated.

This table comes from immunoSEQ multiplex PCR, and its TCRdb copy is limited to in-frame clones, with some not included. The data contain some 84,000 clones, roughly 84% of them singletons. This sequence was found in a human donor with chronic lymphocytic leukemia. Sequenced material: PBMCs, taken before ibrutinib treatment.

CDR3 loop: CASSFLLLAGTYEQYF. In DNA, the CDR3 is TGTGCCAGCAGCTTTCTATTGCTAGCGGGGACCTACGAGCAGTACTTC. This rearrangement joins TRBV5-6 to TRBJ2-7; 9 positions match TRBD2. The V and J ends lost 2 bases and 2 bases, in that order; junction bases with no gene match: 8. Per the germline V gene, CDR1 is SGHDT and CDR2 is YYEEEE. The CDR3 is 16 amino acids.